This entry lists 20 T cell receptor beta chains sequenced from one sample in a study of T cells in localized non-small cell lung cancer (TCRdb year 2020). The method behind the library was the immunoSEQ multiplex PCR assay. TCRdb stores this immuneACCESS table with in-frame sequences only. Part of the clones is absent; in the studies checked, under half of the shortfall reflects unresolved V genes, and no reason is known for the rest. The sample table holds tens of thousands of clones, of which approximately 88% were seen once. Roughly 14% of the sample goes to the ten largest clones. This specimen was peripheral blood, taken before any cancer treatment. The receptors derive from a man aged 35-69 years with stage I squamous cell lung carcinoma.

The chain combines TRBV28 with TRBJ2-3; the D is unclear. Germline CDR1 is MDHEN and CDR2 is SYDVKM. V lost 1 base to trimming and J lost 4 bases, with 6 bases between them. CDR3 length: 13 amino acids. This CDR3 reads CASSLSVADTQYF. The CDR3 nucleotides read TGTGCCAGCAGTTTATCAGTAGCAGATACGCAGTATTTT.

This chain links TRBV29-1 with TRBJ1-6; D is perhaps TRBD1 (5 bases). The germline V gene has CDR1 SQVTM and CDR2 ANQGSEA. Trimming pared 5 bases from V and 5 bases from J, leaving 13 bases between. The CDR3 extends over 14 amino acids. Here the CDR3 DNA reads TGCAGCGTTCGGAGTGGGACCGATAATTCACCCCTCCACTTT. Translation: CSVRSGTDNSPLHF.

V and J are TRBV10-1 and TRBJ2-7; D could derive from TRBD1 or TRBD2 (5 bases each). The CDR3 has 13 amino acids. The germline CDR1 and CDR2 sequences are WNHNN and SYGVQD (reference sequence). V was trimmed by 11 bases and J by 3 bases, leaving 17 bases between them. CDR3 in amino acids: CAPDRDGLYEQYF. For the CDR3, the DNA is TGCGCCCCCGACCGGGACGGTCTCTACGAGCAGTACTTC.

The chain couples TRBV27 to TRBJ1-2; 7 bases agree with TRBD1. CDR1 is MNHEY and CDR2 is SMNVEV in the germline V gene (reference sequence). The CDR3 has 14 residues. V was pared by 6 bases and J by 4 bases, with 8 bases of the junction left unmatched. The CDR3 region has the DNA TGTGCCAGCAGCCGGGCAGGGGGGGTCTATGGCTACACCTTC. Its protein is CASSRAGGVYGYTF.

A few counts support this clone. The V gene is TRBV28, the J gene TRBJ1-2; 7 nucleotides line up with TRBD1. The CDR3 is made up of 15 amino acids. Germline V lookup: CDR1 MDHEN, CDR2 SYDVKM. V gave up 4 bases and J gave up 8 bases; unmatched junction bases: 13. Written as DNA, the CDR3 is TGTGCCAGCAGTTCAGCCGACAGGGCGATGGGAGGCTACACCTTC. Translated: CASSSADRAMGGYTF.

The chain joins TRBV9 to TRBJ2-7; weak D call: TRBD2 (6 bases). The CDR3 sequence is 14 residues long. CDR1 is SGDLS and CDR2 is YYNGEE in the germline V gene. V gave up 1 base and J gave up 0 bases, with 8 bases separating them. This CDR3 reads CASSVRGYSYEQYF. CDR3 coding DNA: TGTGCCAGCAGCGTACGGGGGTACTCCTACGAGCAGTACTTC. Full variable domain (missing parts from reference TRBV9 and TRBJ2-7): DSGVTQTPKHLITATGQRVTLRCSPRSGDLSVYWYQQSLDQGLQFLIQYYNGEERAKGNILERFSAQQFPDLHSELNLSSLELGDSALYFCASSVRGYSYEQYFGPGTRLTVT.

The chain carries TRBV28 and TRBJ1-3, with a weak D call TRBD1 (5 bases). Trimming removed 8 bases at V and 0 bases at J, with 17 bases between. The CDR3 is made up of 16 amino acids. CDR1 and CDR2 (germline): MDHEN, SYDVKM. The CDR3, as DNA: TGTGCCAGCCAGGGCGCGGGGAGTAGCTCTGGAAACACCATATATTTT. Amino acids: CASQGAGSSSGNTIYF.

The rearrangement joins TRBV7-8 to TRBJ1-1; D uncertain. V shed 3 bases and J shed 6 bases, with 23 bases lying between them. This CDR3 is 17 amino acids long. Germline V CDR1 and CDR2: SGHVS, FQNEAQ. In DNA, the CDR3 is TGTGCCAGCAGCTTCCTTTGGGGTGAACGGGGTATCTCTGAAGCTTTCTTT. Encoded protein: CASSFLWGERGISEAFF.

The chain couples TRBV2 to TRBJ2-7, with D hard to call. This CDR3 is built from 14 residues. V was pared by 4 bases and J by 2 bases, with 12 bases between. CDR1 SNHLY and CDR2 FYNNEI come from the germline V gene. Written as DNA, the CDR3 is TGTGCCAGCAGTGGGGGTGGCAGTACCTACGAGCAGTACTTC. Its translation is CASSGGGSTYEQYF.

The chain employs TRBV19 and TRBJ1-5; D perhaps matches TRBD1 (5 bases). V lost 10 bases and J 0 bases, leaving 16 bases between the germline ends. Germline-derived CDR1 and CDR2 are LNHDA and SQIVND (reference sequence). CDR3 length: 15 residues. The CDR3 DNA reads TGTGCCAATCCCCTTGGTGGGGGTAGCAATCAGCCCCAGCATTTT. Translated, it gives CANPLGGGSNQPQHF. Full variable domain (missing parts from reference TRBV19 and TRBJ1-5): DGGITQSPKYLFRKEGQNVTLSCEQNLNHDAMYWYRQDPGQGLRLIYYSQIVNDFQKGDIAEGYSVSREKKESFPLTVTSAQKNPTAFYLCANPLGGGSNQPQHFGDGTRLSIL.

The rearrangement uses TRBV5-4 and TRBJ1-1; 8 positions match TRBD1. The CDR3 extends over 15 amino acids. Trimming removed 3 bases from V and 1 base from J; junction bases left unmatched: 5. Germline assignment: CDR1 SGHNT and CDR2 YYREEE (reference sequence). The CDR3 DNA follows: TGTGCCAGCAGCTCGGATACAGGGGGGAACACTGAAGCTTTCTTT. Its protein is CASSSDTGGNTEAFF.

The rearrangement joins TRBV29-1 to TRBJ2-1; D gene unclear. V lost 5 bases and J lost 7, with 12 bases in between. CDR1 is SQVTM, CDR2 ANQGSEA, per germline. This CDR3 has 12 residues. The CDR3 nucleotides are TGCAGCGTTTTTAGGCTTGGGAATGAGCAGTTCTTC. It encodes CSVFRLGNEQFF.

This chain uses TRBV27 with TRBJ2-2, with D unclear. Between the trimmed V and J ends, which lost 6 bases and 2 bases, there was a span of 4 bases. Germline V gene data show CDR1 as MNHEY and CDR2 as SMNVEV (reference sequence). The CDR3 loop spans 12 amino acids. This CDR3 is CASSRNTGELFF. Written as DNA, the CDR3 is TGTGCCAGCAGCAGAAACACCGGGGAGCTGTTTTTT.

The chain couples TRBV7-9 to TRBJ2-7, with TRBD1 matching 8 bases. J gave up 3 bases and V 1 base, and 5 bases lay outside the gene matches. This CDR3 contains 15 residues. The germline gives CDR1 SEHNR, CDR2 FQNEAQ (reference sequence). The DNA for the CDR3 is TGTGCCAGCAGCTTAGGATGGACAGGGAACTACGAGCAGTACTTC. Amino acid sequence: CASSLGWTGNYEQYF. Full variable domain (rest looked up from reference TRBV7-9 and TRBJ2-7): DTGVSQNPRHKITKRGQNVTFRCDPISEHNRLYWYRQTLGQGPEFLTYFQNEAQLEKSRLLSDRFSAERPKGSFSTLEIQRTEQGDSAMYLCASSLGWTGNYEQYFGPGTRLTVT.

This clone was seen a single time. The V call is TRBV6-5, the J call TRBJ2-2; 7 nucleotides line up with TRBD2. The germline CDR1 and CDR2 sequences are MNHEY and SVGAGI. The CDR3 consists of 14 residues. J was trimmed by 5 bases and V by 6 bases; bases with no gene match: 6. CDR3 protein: CASREDGRTGELFF. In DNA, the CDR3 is TGTGCCAGCAGGGAGGACGGGAGGACCGGGGAGCTGTTTTTT.

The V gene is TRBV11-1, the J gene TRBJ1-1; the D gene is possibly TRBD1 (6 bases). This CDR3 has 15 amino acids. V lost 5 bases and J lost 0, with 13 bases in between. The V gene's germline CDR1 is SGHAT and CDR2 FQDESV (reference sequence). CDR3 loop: CASSKDRQLNTEAFF. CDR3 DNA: TGTGCCAGCAGCAAGGACAGACAGTTGAACACTGAAGCTTTCTTT.

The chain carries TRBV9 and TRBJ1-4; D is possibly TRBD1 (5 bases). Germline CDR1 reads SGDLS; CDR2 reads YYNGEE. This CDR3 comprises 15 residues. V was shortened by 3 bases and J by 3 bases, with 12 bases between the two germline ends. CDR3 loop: CASSAQGPPNEKLFF. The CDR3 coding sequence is TGTGCCAGCAGCGCCCAGGGTCCCCCTAATGAAAAACTGTTTTTT.

CDR3 sequence (DNA): TGTGCCAGCAGCTTAAGAGGGGCCGACACCGGGGAGCTGTTTTTT. Protein: CASSLRGADTGELFF. The chain links TRBV7-2 to TRBJ2-2; D may correspond to TRBD1 or TRBD2 (5 bases each). CDR1 and CDR2 (germline): SGHTA, FQGNSA. Trimming took 2 bases from V and 3 from J, leaving 10 bases between them. The CDR3 sequence is 15 residues long.

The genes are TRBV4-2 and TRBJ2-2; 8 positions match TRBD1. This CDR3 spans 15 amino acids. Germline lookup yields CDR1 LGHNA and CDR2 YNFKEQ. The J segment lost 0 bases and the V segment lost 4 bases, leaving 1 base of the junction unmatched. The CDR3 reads CASSLGQANTGELFF. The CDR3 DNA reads TGTGCCAGCAGCCTGGGACAGGCGAACACCGGGGAGCTGTTTTTT.

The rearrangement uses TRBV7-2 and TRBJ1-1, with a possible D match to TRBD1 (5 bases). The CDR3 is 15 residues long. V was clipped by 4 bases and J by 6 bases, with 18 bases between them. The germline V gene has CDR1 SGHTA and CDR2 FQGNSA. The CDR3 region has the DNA TGTGCCAGCAGCTCCCAGGGACGGGTATCCGCTGAAGCTTTCTTT. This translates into CASSSQGRVSAEAFF.